The 31 T cell receptor beta chains reported below all come from one sample, sequenced in a study of identical twins. TCRdb reprocessed the 5' RACE reads via MiXCR and lists one record per CDR3 protein. Altogether 640,000 or so distinct CDR3 sequences are present, 6.1% being singletons, with the ten largest covering 1.5% to 2%. The sequenced sample was naive T cells sorted from blood. These receptors were collected from a man aged 18 to 30 in good health.

In this sample, this clonotype turned up a few times. V is TRBV10-3 and J is TRBJ1-2; D uncertain. The CDR3 extends over 15 amino acids. Trimming removed 4 bases from V and 0 bases from J, with 12 bases in between. The germline V gene encodes CDR1 ENHRY and CDR2 SYGVKD. As DNA, the CDR3 is TGTGCCATCAGTGGTGGGCGGCAGACTAACTATGGCTACACCTTC. As protein: CAISGGRQTNYGYTF.

The sample holds many counts of this clonotype. This chain connects TRBV5-4 to TRBJ1-4; tentative D call: TRBD1 (5 bases). Trimming shortened V by 0 bases and J by 10 bases, and 16 bases separated the two germline ends. Germline loops: CDR1 SGHNT, CDR2 YYREEE (reference sequence). The CDR3 runs to 15 residues. The CDR3 coding sequence is TGTGCCAGCAGCTTGGCCGGGCAGGGAGGAGGAAAACTGTTTTTT. It yields the protein CASSLAGQGGGKLFF. The variable domain in full, completed from reference TRBV5-4 and TRBJ1-4, reads ETGVTQSPTHLIKTRGQQVTLRCSSQSGHNTVSWYQQALGQGPQFIFQYYREEENGRGNFPPRFSGLQFPNYSSELNVNALELDDSALYLCASSLAGQGGGKLFFGSGTQLSVL.

This clonotype has at least ten counts. The J gene is TRBJ2-5, the V gene TRBV29-1, with D possibly being TRBD1 (5 bases). This CDR3 is built from 13 residues. Trimming took 7 bases from V and 2 from J, leaving 14 bases between them. Germline V CDR1 and CDR2: SQVTM, ANQGSEA. CDR3 protein: CSGGDSPQETQYF. In DNA form, the CDR3 reads TGCAGCGGTGGCGACAGTCCTCAAGAGACCCAGTACTTC.

The rearrangement uses TRBV7-9 and TRBJ2-1; TRBD2 agrees at 9 bases. CDR1 and CDR2 (germline): SEHNR, FQNEAQ (reference sequence). Trimming cost V 5 bases and J 6 bases; bases outside gene matches: 2. The CDR3 sequence is 13 residues long. The CDR3 region has the DNA TGTGCCAGCAGCGGACTAGCGCCCAATGAGCAGTTCTTC. Encoded protein: CASSGLAPNEQFF. Supplemented by reference TRBV7-9 and TRBJ2-1, the full variable domain reads DTGVSQNPRHKITKRGQNVTFRCDPISEHNRLYWYRQTLGQGPEFLTYFQNEAQLEKSRLLSDRFSAERPKGSFSTLEIQRTEQGDSAMYLCASSGLAPNEQFFGPGTRLTVL.

V and J are TRBV29-1 and TRBJ1-2; no clear D gene. CDR1 is SQVTM and CDR2 is ANQGSEA in the germline V gene. Trimming left V 5 bases short and J 0 bases short, with 7 bases between. The CDR3 covers 12 residues. CDR3 coding DNA: TGCAGCGTTTTGAGGACTAACTATGGCTACACCTTC. Translated: CSVLRTNYGYTF. The complete variable domain, with remaining parts taken from reference TRBV29-1 and TRBJ1-2, reads SAVISQKPSRDICQRGTSLTIQCQVDSQVTMMFWYRQQPGQSLTLIATANQGSEATYESGFVIDKFPISRPNLTFSTLTVSNMSPEDSSIYLCSVLRTNYGYTFGSGTRLTVV.

This clonotype occurred many times. The chain links TRBV4-1 to TRBJ2-1, with D perhaps assigned TRBD1 or TRBD2 (5 bases each). CDR3 length equals 17 residues. Trimming cost V 0 bases and J 5 bases, with 17 bases left between them. Germline V gene lookup returns CDR1 MGHRA and CDR2 YSYEKL. In DNA form, the CDR3 reads TGCGCCAGCAGCCAAGATCTCCCCGGGGCAGGGAACAATGAGCAGTTCTTC. Its translation is CASSQDLPGAGNNEQFF.

In its sample, this clonotype was seen many times. The chain links TRBV6-2 or TRBV6-3 to TRBJ1-4, with D possibly being TRBD1 (5 bases). Germline CDR1 reads MNHEY; CDR2 reads SVGEGT. This CDR3 comprises 15 residues. Trimming cost V 2 bases and J 7 bases, with 14 bases left between them. Here the CDR3 reads CASSYGSREVEKLFF. The DNA of the CDR3 is TGTGCCAGCAGTTACGGGTCCAGGGAGGTTGAAAAACTGTTTTTT.

This clonotype was observed a handful of times. The chain joins TRBV12-3 or TRBV12-4 to TRBJ1-2; D is ambiguous. V was clipped by 3 bases and J by 4 bases, with 18 bases between them. This CDR3 region has 16 residues. The CDR3 here is CASSFPRRPSSYGYTF. CDR3 DNA sequence: TGTGCCAGCAGTTTCCCCCGCAGGCCGTCGAGCTATGGCTACACCTTC.

Details on this clonotype: This CDR3 fails to terminate in the conserved phenylalanine or tryptophan, so it likely reflects a read error. The V and J genes are TRBV5-5 and TRBJ2-5; 7 nucleotides match TRBD1. The CDR3 extends over 14 amino acids. J was trimmed by 3 bases and V by 3 bases; bases with no gene match: 5. Germline V gene sequence: CDR1 SGHKS, CDR2 YYEKEE (reference sequence). CDR3 DNA sequence: TGTGCCAGCAGCTCCAGAGACAGGGAAGAGACCCAGTACTTA. This gives the protein CASSSRDREETQYL.

This chain joins TRBV4-1 and TRBJ2-1; 11 positions match TRBD2. Losses at the gene ends were 0 bases for V and 3 bases for J; bases not matched to a gene: 10. Germline-derived CDR1 and CDR2 are MGHRA and YSYEKL. The CDR3 runs to 19 residues. The CDR3 DNA reads as TGCGCCAGCAGCCAAGAACGACTAGCGGGAAAATGGGGCTACAATGAGCAGTTCTTC. Its translation is CASSQERLAGKWGYNEQFF.

This clonotype was observed at least ten times. This rearrangement joins TRBV11-2 to TRBJ2-3; 8 nucleotides align to TRBD2. Germline V gene lookup returns CDR1 SGHAT and CDR2 FQNNGV. V was clipped by 7 bases and J by 0 bases; unmatched bases: 15. The CDR3 has 18 amino acids. Here the CDR3 reads CASMAGGHPYPSTDTQYF. CDR3 DNA: TGTGCCAGCATGGCGGGAGGCCACCCTTATCCTAGCACAGATACGCAGTATTTT.

This clonotype was found many times. The chain is built from TRBV10-3 and TRBJ1-1, with 7 positions matching TRBD1. V lost 4 bases, J lost 1 base, and 6 bases stayed unmatched. This CDR3 comprises 15 residues. Germline CDR1 is ENHRY and CDR2 is SYGVKD. The CDR3 is CAISGYRGSNTEAFF. Written as DNA, the CDR3 is TGTGCCATCAGTGGATACAGGGGCTCGAACACTGAAGCTTTCTTT.

This clonotype was found many times. The chain joins TRBV4-2 to TRBJ2-7, with 12 bases fitting TRBD2. CDR1 is LGHNA, CDR2 YNFKEQ, per germline. V trimming: 3 bases; J trimming: 4 bases; junction bases outside the gene matches: 4. The CDR3 runs 15 residues. The CDR3, as DNA: TGTGCCAGCAGCCAGTTAACTAGCGGGAGGTACGAGCAGTACTTC. It encodes CASSQLTSGRYEQYF.

The CDR3 DNA is TGCAGCGTTGCAGACAGGGAGAGATCCCAGTACTTC. It specifies CSVADRERSQYF. The chain has TRBV29-1 and TRBJ2-5; the match to TRBD1 covers 7 bases. This CDR3 contains 12 residues. In germline, CDR1 is SQVTM, CDR2 ANQGSEA. The J segment lost 9 bases and the V segment lost 4 bases, leaving 8 bases of the junction unmatched.

In this sample, this clonotype turned up many times. The rearrangement uses TRBV9 and TRBJ2-3; TRBD2 matches 10 bases. The CDR3 spans 15 residues. J lost 0 bases, V lost 6 bases, and 4 bases had no gene match. Looked up from germline, CDR1 is SGDLS and CDR2 is YYNGEE. The CDR3 DNA reads as TGTGCCAGCACCGCGACTAGCGGGAGCACAGATACGCAGTATTTT. It is translated as CASTATSGSTDTQYF.

This clonotype was detected ten times or more. The J gene is TRBJ2-7, the V gene TRBV5-1; tentatively, D is TRBD1 or TRBD2 (5 bases each). CDR3 length: 14 residues. CDR1 is SGHRS and CDR2 is YFSETQ in the germline V gene. V lost 4 bases and J 0 bases, leaving 11 bases between the germline ends. The CDR3 reads CASSGGTPSYEQYF. For the CDR3, the DNA is TGCGCCAGCAGCGGGGGAACACCCTCCTACGAGCAGTACTTC.

This clonotype was counted ten times or more. This chain connects TRBV6-2 or TRBV6-3 to TRBJ2-1; TRBD1 agrees at 10 bases. The trim removed 2 bases at V and 3 bases at J, leaving 13 bases unmatched. CDR3 size: 19 residues. Germline V gene data show CDR1 as MNHEY and CDR2 as SVGEGT. This CDR3 is CASSYPSRDRGDSYNEQFF. The CDR3 coding sequence is TGTGCCAGCAGTTACCCCTCCCGGGACAGGGGCGATAGCTACAATGAGCAGTTCTTC.

This clonotype was detected ten times or more. The chain carries TRBV20-1 and TRBJ2-3; no firm D call. The CDR3 has 14 amino acids. With 5 bases removed from V and 4 bases from J, the gap between germline ends came to 16 bases. CDR1 and CDR2 from the germline V gene are DFQATT and SNEGSKA (reference sequence). The chain's CDR3 is CSALSATSSDTQYF. The CDR3 DNA is TGCAGTGCTCTGAGCGCTACAAGTTCAGATACGCAGTATTTT.

The sample holds a few counts of this clonotype. This chain uses TRBV19 with TRBJ1-5; 7 bases agree with TRBD1. V trimming: 2 bases; J trimming: 6 bases; junction bases outside the gene matches: 7. The length of the CDR3 is 15 residues. Germline V lookup: CDR1 LNHDA, CDR2 SQIVND (reference sequence). The CDR3: CASSISGQGGQPQHF. CDR3 nucleotide sequence: TGTGCCAGTAGTATATCCGGGCAGGGGGGTCAGCCCCAGCATTTT.

This clonotype was counted between two and nine times. The chain links TRBV6-2 or TRBV6-3 to TRBJ2-3; 13 positions agree with TRBD2. The CDR3 covers 16 residues. V gave up 4 bases and J gave up 3 bases; unmatched junction bases: 4. CDR1 is MNHEY and CDR2 is SVGEGT in the germline V gene. The CDR3 DNA follows: TGTGCCAGCAGTTCGGGACTAGCGGGGATGACAGATACGCAGTATTTT. This codes for CASSSGLAGMTDTQYF.

This clonotype has at least ten counts. The chain has TRBV10-3 and TRBJ2-3; D may be TRBD2 (5 bases). Germline V gene lookup returns CDR1 ENHRY and CDR2 SYGVKD. Trimming pared 11 bases from V and 2 bases from J, leaving 17 bases between. The CDR3 is made up of 14 amino acids. DNA of the CDR3: TGTGCCGCCCGGGGAGTACTCCTCACAGATACGCAGTATTTT. Translating gives CAARGVLLTDTQYF.

This clonotype was recorded many times. V usage is TRBV6-1 and J usage is TRBJ1-4, with TRBD1 matching over 7 bases. With 8 bases clipped from V and 0 bases from J, the junction kept 3 bases outside the gene matches. The CDR3 spans 14 residues. The germline V gene encodes CDR1 MNHNS and CDR2 SASEGT. CDR3 DNA: TGTGCCAGCGAGACAGGGCCAACTAATGAAAAACTGTTTTTT. Protein sequence: CASETGPTNEKLFF.

This clonotype was seen a handful of times. This chain links TRBV18 with TRBJ2-7; 9 bases fit TRBD2. The germline V gene encodes CDR1 KGHSH and CDR2 LQKENI. The V segment lost 5 bases and the J segment 7 bases; nucleotides outside the gene matches: 3. There are 12 residues in the CDR3. The CDR3 here is CASSSLAGEQYV. The DNA for the CDR3 is TGTGCCAGCTCATCCCTAGCGGGGGAGCAGTACGTC.

This clonotype was counted at least ten times. The chain combines TRBV20-1 with TRBJ1-5, with TRBD1 identical over 7 bases. CDR1 DFQATT and CDR2 SNEGSKA come from the germline V gene (reference sequence). Germline trimming cut 3 bases from V and 4 bases from J; bases unmatched to any gene: 6. The CDR3 spans 14 residues. The CDR3 coding sequence is TGCAGTGCTAGCGCAGGGACAGAAAATCAGCCCCAGCATTTT. Protein sequence: CSASAGTENQPQHF.

This clonotype was observed at least ten times. This sequence joins TRBV7-9 and TRBJ2-1; perhaps TRBD1 as D (5 bases). CDR1 and CDR2 from the germline V gene are SEHNR and FQNEAQ (reference sequence). The CDR3 consists of 16 residues. Trimming took 5 bases from V and 8 from J, leaving 22 bases between them. The CDR3 bases are TGTGCCAGCAGCCCCGCTTTAGGGGTAGTTTCCGATGAGCAGTTCTTC. Its translation: CASSPALGVVSDEQFF.

To note about this clonotype: This sequence may be a read error, since a much larger clone differs from it by one base. The CDR3 does not close with the conserved phenylalanine or tryptophan, likely indicating a read error. V and J are TRBV6-1 and TRBJ2-5, with TRBD2 identical over 12 bases. Unmatched junction bases numbered 6, after V lost 4 bases and J lost 6 bases. This CDR3 has 15 residues. CDR1 is MNHNS, CDR2 SASEGT, per germline. CDR3 in amino acids: CASSGTSGRPQTQYL. The CDR3 nucleotides read TGTGCCAGCAGTGGTACTAGCGGGAGGCCCCAGACCCAGTACCTC.

J is TRBJ1-6 and V is TRBV5-1; D unresolved. The CDR3 consists of 17 residues. Germline assignment: CDR1 SGHRS and CDR2 YFSETQ. The V gene lost 4 bases and the J gene lost 4 bases, with 18 bases spanning the gap. The CDR3 DNA follows: TGCGCCAGCAGCCTGGAAAGGACCGCTGGATATAATTCACCCCTCCACTTT. Encoded protein: CASSLERTAGYNSPLHF.

In this sample, this clonotype turned up many times. V gene TRBV28 combines with J gene TRBJ2-7; 11 positions match TRBD1. V gave up 3 bases and J gave up 3 bases; unmatched junction bases: 4. The CDR3 is 15 amino acids. Germline V CDR1 and CDR2: MDHEN, SYDVKM. CDR3 DNA sequence: TGTGCCAGCAGTTTCGGACAGGGGGCTGTCTACGAGCAGTACTTC. Translation: CASSFGQGAVYEQYF.

This clonotype was detected a few times. The rearrangement links TRBV4-1 to TRBJ2-3; TRBD1 agrees at 8 bases. CDR3 size: 16 residues. CDR1 is MGHRA and CDR2 is YSYEKL in the germline V gene. V was clipped by 3 bases and J by 3 bases; unmatched bases: 8. CDR3 DNA sequence: TGCGCCAGCAGCCATTATGACAGGGGAGATACAGATACGCAGTATTTT. This encodes CASSHYDRGDTDTQYF.

This clonotype was seen a few times. This chain joins TRBV20-1 and TRBJ2-1; TRBD1 matches 11 bases. Per germline, CDR1 DFQATT and CDR2 SNEGSKA (reference sequence). With 0 bases clipped from V and 12 bases from J, the junction kept 10 bases outside the gene matches. The CDR3 extends over 15 amino acids. The CDR3 loop reads CSARDAGQGGIWQFF. CDR3 DNA sequence: TGCAGTGCTAGAGATGCGGGACAGGGGGGGATTTGGCAGTTCTTC.

This clonotype was recorded at least ten times. The genes are TRBV5-1 and TRBJ1-1; D remains unclear. Germline-derived CDR1 and CDR2 are SGHRS and YFSETQ. The CDR3 is 15 residues long. V was clipped by 0 bases and J by 5 bases, with 14 bases between them. The CDR3 nucleotides are TGCGCCAGCAGCTTGGATGGCAATGGATGGACTGAAGCTTTCTTT. This codes for CASSLDGNGWTEAFF.